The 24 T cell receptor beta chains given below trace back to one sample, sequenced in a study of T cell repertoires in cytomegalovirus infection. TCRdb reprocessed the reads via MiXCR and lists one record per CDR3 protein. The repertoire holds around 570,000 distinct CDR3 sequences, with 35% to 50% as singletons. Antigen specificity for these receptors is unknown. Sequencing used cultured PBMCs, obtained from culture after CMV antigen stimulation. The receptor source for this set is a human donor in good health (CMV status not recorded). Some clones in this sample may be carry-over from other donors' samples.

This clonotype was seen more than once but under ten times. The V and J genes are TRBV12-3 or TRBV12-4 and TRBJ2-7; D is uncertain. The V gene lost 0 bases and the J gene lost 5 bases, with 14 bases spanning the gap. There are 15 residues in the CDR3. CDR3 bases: TGTGCCAGCAGTTTAGCCCAGGTGAGGCCGGACGAGCAGTACTTC. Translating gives CASSLAQVRPDEQYF.

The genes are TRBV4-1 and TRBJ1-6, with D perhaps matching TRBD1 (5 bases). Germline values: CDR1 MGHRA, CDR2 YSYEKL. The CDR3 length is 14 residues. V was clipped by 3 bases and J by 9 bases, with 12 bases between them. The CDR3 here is CASSHRDRLSPLHF. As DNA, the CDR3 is TGCGCCAGCAGCCATAGGGACCGGCTTTCACCCCTCCACTTT.

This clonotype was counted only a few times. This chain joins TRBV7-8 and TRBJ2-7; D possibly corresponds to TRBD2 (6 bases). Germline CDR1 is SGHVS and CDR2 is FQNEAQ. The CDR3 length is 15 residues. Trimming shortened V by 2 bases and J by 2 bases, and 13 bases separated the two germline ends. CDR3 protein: CASSLYTRGPYEQYF. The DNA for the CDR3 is TGTGCCAGCAGCTTATATACGCGGGGTCCCTACGAGCAGTACTTC. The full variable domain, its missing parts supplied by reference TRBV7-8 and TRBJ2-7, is GAGVSQSPRYKVAKRGQDVALRCDPISGHVSLFWYQQALGQGPEFLTYFQNEAQLDKSGLPSDRFFAERPEGSVSTLKIQRTQQEDSAVYLCASSLYTRGPYEQYFGPGTRLTVT.

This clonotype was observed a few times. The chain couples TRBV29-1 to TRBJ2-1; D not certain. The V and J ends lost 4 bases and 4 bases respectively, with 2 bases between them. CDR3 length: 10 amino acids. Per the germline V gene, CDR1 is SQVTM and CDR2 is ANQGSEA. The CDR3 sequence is CSVVYNEQFF. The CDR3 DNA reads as TGCAGCGTTGTGTACAATGAGCAGTTCTTC.

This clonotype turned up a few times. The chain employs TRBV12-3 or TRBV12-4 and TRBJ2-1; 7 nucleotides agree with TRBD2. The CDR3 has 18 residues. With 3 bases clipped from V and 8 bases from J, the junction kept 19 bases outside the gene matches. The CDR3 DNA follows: TGTGCCAGCAGTTTTTTCGGGGGGTTCGGAGTTCTTATCGATGAGCAGTTCTTC. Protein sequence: CASSFFGGFGVLIDEQFF.

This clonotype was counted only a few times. The CDR3 region is CASSFTTGGPDQPQHF. The CDR3 bases are TGTGCCAGCAGCTTCACGACAGGGGGACCGGATCAGCCCCAGCATTTT. The chain has TRBV7-8 and TRBJ1-5; 9 nucleotides align to TRBD1. Germline assignment: CDR1 SGHVS and CDR2 FQNEAQ. CDR3 length: 16 residues. V lost 3 bases, J lost 5 bases, and 8 bases stayed unmatched.

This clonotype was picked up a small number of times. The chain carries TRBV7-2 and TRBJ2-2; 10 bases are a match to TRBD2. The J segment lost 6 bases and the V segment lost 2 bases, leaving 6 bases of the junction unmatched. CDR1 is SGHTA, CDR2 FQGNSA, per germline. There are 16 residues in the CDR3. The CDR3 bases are TGTGCCAGCAGCTTATGGGCTAGCGGGGGTTCCGGGGAGCTGTTTTTT. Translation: CASSLWASGGSGELFF. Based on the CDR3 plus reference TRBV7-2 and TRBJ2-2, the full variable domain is GAGVSQSPSNKVTEKGKDVELRCDPISGHTALYWYRQSLGQGLEFLIYFQGNSAPDKSGLPSDRFSAERTGGSVSTLTIQRTQQEDSAVYLCASSLWASGGSGELFFGEGSRLTVL.

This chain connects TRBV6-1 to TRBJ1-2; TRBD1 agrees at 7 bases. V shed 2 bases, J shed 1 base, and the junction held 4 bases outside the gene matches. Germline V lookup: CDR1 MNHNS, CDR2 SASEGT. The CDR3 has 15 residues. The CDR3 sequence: CASSEIRDSNYGYTF. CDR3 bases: TGTGCCAGCAGTGAAATCCGGGACAGTAACTATGGCTACACCTTC.

The CDR3 DNA sequence: TGTGCCTGGAGTCGGGCAAGTCCCAATAACTATGGCTACACCTTC. Translated, it gives CAWSRASPNNYGYTF. The chain couples TRBV30 to TRBJ1-2, with no clear D. Trimming pared 2 bases from V and 1 base from J, leaving 14 bases between. Germline CDR1 GTSNPN, CDR2 SVGIG (reference sequence). The CDR3 runs 15 residues.

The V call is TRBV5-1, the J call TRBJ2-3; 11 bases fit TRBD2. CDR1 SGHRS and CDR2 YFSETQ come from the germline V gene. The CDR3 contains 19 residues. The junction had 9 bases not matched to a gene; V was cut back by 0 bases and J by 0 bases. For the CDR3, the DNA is TGCGCCAGCAGCTTGGATTCAACTAGCGGGGGTTCTAGCACAGATACGCAGTATTTT. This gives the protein CASSLDSTSGGSSTDTQYF.

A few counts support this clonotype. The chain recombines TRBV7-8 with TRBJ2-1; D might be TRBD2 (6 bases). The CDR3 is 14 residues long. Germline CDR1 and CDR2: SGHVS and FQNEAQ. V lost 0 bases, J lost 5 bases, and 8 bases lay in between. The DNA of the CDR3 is TGTGCCAGCAGCTTAGCTAGCGGTGACAATGAGCAGTTCTTC. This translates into CASSLASGDNEQFF.

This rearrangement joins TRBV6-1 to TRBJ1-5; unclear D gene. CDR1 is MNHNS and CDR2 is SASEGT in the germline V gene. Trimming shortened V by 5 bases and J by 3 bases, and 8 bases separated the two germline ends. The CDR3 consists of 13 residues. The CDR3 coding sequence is TGTGCCAGCAGTACCGTTTTCAATCAGCCCCAGCATTTT. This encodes CASSTVFNQPQHF.

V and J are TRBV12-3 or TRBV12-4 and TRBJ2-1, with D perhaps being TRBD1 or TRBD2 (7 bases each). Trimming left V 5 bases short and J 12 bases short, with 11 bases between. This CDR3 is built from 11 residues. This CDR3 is CASSPRGGQFF. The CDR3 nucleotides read TGTGCCAGCAGTCCCAGGGGGGGGCAGTTCTTC.

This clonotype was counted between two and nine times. CDR3 protein: CASSEPGTGAVEAFF. The DNA of the CDR3 is TGTGCCAGCAGCGAACCCGGGACAGGGGCTGTTGAAGCTTTCTTT. V usage is TRBV7-9 and J usage is TRBJ1-1; TRBD1 aligns across 10 bases. Germline values: CDR1 SEHNR, CDR2 FQNEAQ (reference sequence). The CDR3 has 15 amino acids. V was pared by 5 bases and J by 7 bases, with 10 bases of the junction left unmatched. The entire variable domain, with the rest obtained from reference TRBV7-9 and TRBJ1-1, is as follows: DTGVSQNPRHKITKRGQNVTFRCDPISEHNRLYWYRQTLGQGPEFLTYFQNEAQLEKSRLLSDRFSAERPKGSFSTLEIQRTEQGDSAMYLCASSEPGTGAVEAFFGQGTRLTVV.

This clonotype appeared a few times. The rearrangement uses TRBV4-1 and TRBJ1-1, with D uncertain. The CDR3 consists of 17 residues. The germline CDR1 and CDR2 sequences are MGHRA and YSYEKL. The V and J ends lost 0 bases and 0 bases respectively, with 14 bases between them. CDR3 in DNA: TGCGCCAGCAGCCAAGATCTAAGGGTTTACCTGAACACTGAAGCTTTCTTT. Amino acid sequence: CASSQDLRVYLNTEAFF.

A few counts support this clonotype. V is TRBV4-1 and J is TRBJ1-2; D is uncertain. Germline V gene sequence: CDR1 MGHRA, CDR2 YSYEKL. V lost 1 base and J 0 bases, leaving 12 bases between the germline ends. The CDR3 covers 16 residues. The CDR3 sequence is CASSQGTVSPNYGYTF. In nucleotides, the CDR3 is TGCGCCAGCAGCCAAGGCACAGTCTCTCCTAACTATGGCTACACCTTC.

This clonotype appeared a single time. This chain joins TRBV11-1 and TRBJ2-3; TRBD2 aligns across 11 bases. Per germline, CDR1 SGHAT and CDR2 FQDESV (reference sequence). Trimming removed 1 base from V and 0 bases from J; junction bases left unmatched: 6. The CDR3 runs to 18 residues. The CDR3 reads CASSLGRLAGGSTDTQYF. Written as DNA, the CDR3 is TGTGCCAGCAGCTTAGGACGTCTAGCGGGGGGAAGCACAGATACGCAGTATTTT.

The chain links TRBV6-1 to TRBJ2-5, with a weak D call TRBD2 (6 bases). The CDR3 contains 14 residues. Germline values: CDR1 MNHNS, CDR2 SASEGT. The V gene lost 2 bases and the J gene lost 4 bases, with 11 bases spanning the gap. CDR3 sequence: CASSEWAEGETQYF. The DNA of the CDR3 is TGTGCCAGCAGTGAATGGGCGGAGGGAGAGACCCAGTACTTC.

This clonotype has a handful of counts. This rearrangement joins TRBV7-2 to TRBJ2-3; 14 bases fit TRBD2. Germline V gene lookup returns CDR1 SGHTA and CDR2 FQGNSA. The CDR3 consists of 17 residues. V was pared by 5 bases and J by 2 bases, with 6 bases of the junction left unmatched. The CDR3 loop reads CASSLRLAGGPTDTQYF. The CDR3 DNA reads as TGTGCCAGCAGCCTGCGACTAGCGGGGGGGCCCACAGATACGCAGTATTTT. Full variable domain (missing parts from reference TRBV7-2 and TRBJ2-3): GAGVSQSPSNKVTEKGKDVELRCDPISGHTALYWYRQSLGQGLEFLIYFQGNSAPDKSGLPSDRFSAERTGGSVSTLTIQRTQQEDSAVYLCASSLRLAGGPTDTQYFGPGTRLTVL.

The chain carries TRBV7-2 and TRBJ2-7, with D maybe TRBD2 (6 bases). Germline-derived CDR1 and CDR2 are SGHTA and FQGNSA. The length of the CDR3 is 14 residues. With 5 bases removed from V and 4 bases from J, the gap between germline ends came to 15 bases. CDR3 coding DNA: TGTGCCAGCAGCCCGGGAGCGGCAGCTTACGAGCAGTACTTC. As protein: CASSPGAAAYEQYF.

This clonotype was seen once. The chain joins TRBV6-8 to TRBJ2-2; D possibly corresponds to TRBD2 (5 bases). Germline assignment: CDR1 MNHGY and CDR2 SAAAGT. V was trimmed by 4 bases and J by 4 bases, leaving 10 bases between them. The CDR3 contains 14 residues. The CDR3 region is CASSSWLATGELFF. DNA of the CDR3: TGTGCCAGCAGTTCCTGGCTAGCCACCGGGGAGCTGTTTTTT.

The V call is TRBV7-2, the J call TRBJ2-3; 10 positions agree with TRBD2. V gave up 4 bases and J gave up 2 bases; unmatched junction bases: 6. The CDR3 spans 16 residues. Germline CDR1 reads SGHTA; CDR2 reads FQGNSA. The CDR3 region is CASSSRTSGFTDTQYF. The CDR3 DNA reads TGTGCCAGCAGCTCCCGGACTAGCGGCTTCACAGATACGCAGTATTTT.

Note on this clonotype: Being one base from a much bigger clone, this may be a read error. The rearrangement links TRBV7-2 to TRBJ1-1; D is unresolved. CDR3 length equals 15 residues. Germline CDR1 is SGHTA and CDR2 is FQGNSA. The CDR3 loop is CASSSQPVPNTEAYF. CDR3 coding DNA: TGTGCCAGCAGCTCTCAACCCGTTCCGAACACTGAAGCTTACTTT. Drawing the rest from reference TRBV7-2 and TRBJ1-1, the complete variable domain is GAGVSQSPSNKVTEKGKDVELRCDPISGHTALYWYRQSLGQGLEFLIYFQGNSAPDKSGLPSDRFSAERTGGSVSTLTIQRTQQEDSAVYLCASSSQPVPNTEAYFGQGTRLTVV.

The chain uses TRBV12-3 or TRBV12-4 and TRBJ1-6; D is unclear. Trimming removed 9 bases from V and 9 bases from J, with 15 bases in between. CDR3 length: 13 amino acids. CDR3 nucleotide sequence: TGTGCCAGTACGTTATTCGGGGTTTCACCCCTCCACTTT. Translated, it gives CASTLFGVSPLHF.